The T cell receptor beta chain described here comes from a study of radiotherapy plus CTLA-4 blockade in lung cancer (dated by TCRdb to 2017 to 2018). Describing the broader study: Objective responses were observed in 18% of enrolled patients, and disease control was achieved in approximately 32%. Study-wide findings and limitations: After treatment with radiotherapy and ipilimumab, TCR clones that came from tumors expanded in the peripheral blood. Increased serum interferon-beta after radiation, together with early dynamic changes in blood T cell clones, were reported to be the strongest predictors of response.

There are a few counts of this clone. This receptor's antigen is unknown. There are no base qualities to consult, and no much larger clone falls within one base. Focal radiation therapy combined with CTLA-4 blockade (ipilimumab) was tested in patients with chemo-refractory metastatic non-small-cell lung cancer. Libraries came from the immunoSEQ multiplex PCR assay. TCRdb provides this immuneACCESS table in a form limited to in-frame rearrangements. Some clones are lacking; in checked studies, under half of them reflect an unresolved V gene, and why the rest are absent is not known. This sample gives about 97,000 clones in total; roughly 74% of them show up just once. In total, the top ten clones hold around 2.7% of the sample. Via the germline V gene, CDR1 is MDHEN and CDR2 SYDVKM. The CDR3 runs 15 amino acids, cysteine and phenylalanine included. The entry retains the CDR3 DNA only, 45 bases that are in frame from base 1. V and J are trimmed by 6 bases and 5 bases, and the gene matches miss 7 bases of the junction.

The sample was peripheral blood, taken from a patient treated with radiotherapy plus ipilimumab. The V gene is TRBV28 and the J gene is TRBJ1-6; 7 of the junction bases match TRBD1. This TCR derives from a human donor with non-small cell lung cancer who had a partial response to radiotherapy plus ipilimumab. Some clones in this sample may be carry-over from other donors' samples. CDR3 region: CASSLPGQHNSPLHF. The sequenced DNA: TGTGCCAGCAGCCTTCCGGGACAGCATAATTCACCCCTCCACTTT.